The 28 T cell receptor beta chains reported below all come from one sample, sequenced in a study of T cell clonality in common variable immunodeficiency (dated by TCRdb to 2015 to 2017). General findings and caveats noted by the study authors: Reportedly, TCRbeta sequences from CVID had fewer deletions and N-nucleotide insertions, and highly modified clones with 13 or more V deletions were absent from CVID.

These receptors are not linked to any known antigen. Library preparation employed the immunoSEQ multiplex PCR assay. Imported from immuneACCESS, the table was reduced by TCRdb to in-frame sequences with V and J called. These copies leave out some clones; in studies compared against another copy, an unresolved V gene accounts for under half, and the cause of the remainder is not known. The sample has 20,000 to 25,000 clones on record, with no singletons. The ten largest clones represent 2% to 2.5% of the sample. The specimen was peripheral blood mononuclear cells. These TCRs come from a human donor with common variable immunodeficiency.

The sample holds many counts of this clone. The CDR3 extends 3 residues past the end of the read, so its final part is completed from the germline J gene. This chain uses TRBV20-1 with TRBJ2-3, with 12 bases fitting TRBD2. Germline CDR1 and CDR2: DFQATT and SNEGSKA (reference sequence). The CDR3 contains 13 residues. The CDR3 DNA, read in part, is TGCAGTGCACGACTAGCGGGGGCCGGGCCG. It is translated as CSARLAGAGP. The full CDR3 sequence reads CSARLAGAGPQYF.

This clone was seen at least ten times. From the germline J gene comes the end of the CDR3, since the read stops 3 residues before it. The gene calls are TRBV20-1 and TRBJ2-5; D may be TRBD2 (5 bases). Trimming stripped 5 bases from V and 0 bases from J, with 16 bases between. The CDR3 is 15 residues long. Germline lookup yields CDR1 DFQATT and CDR2 SNEGSKA (reference sequence). CDR3 region: CSAHGLGFDQETQYF. The part of the CDR3 DNA that was read is TGCAGTGCTCACGGACTCGGCTTCGACCAAGAGACC.

This clone was counted at least ten times. The CDR3 DNA, read in part, is TGTGCCAGCAGCTTAGGCACGGGTACCTACAATGAG. Protein: CASSLGTGTYNE. The CDR3 as a whole reads CASSLGTGTYNEQFF. The chain uses TRBV7-2 and TRBJ2-1; no reliable D call. The CDR3 extends 3 residues past the end of the read, so its final part is completed from the germline J gene. Deletions cut 1 base from V and 2 bases from J, with 9 bases between. Per the germline V gene, CDR1 is SGHTA and CDR2 is FQGNSA. CDR3 length: 15 amino acids. Full variable domain (missing parts from reference TRBV7-2 and TRBJ2-1): GAGVSQSPSNKVTEKGKDVELRCDPISGHTALYWYRQSLGQGLEFLIYFQGNSAPDKSGLPSDRFSAERTGGSVSTLTIQRTQQEDSAVYLCASSLGTGTYNEQFFGPGTRLTVL.

This clone was counted at least ten times. The read comes to an end 3 residues before the CDR3 does, leaving the germline J gene to fill in the end. This CDR3 is also generated by other DNA sequences in the sample. The chain recombines TRBV13 with TRBJ1-2, with D possibly matching TRBD1 (6 bases). This CDR3 has 16 residues. Trimming took 7 bases from V and 5 from J, leaving 23 bases between them. Germline V gene sequence: CDR1 PRHDT, CDR2 FYEKMQ (reference sequence). The chain's CDR3 is CASIPWGRGSLYGYTF. Partial CDR3 DNA: TGTGCCAGCATCCCATGGGGCAGGGGTTCCCTTTATGGC.

This clone was counted at least ten times. The CDR3 extends 3 residues past the end of the read, so its final part is completed from the germline J gene. This chain connects TRBV19 to TRBJ2-3; 11 bases map to TRBD2. With 6 bases clipped from V and 2 bases from J, the junction kept 16 bases outside the gene matches. Germline V CDR1 and CDR2: LNHDA, SQIVND (reference sequence). CDR3 length: 19 residues. The DNA read from the CDR3 is TGTGCCAGTAGACCGACTAATAGCGGGGGGGTCGTTCCCACAGATACG. It specifies CASRPTNSGGVVPTDT. The complete CDR3 sequence is CASRPTNSGGVVPTDTQYF. Drawing the rest from reference TRBV19 and TRBJ2-3, the complete variable domain is DGGITQSPKYLFRKEGQNVTLSCEQNLNHDAMYWYRQDPGQGLRLIYYSQIVNDFQKGDIAEGYSVSREKKESFPLTVTSAQKNPTAFYLCASRPTNSGGVVPTDTQYFGPGTRLTVL.

This clone was seen repeatedly, ten times or more. The CDR3 goes on 3 residues after the read ends, and that part is filled in from the germline J gene. This chain joins TRBV5-5 and TRBJ2-7; no clear D. This CDR3 is built from 14 residues. Trimming stripped 2 bases from V and 0 bases from J, with 9 bases between. Germline V gives CDR1 SGHKS, CDR2 YYEKEE (reference sequence). The part of the CDR3 DNA that was read is TGTGCCAGCAGCTTAGGGCAGAACTCCTACGAG. As protein: CASSLGQNSYE. The entire CDR3 sequence reads CASSLGQNSYEQYF.

In its sample, this clone was seen many times. The CDR3 extends 3 residues past the end of the read, so its final part is completed from the germline J gene. This specimen includes other DNA sequences encoding the same CDR3. J is TRBJ2-7 and V is TRBV19; 9 nucleotides align to TRBD1. Germline V lookup: CDR1 LNHDA, CDR2 SQIVND (reference sequence). This CDR3 is built from 12 residues. V lost 5 bases to trimming and J lost 4 bases; unmatched junction nucleotides: 0. The CDR3 is CASSDRGYEQYF. Partial CDR3 DNA: TGTGCCAGTAGTGACAGGGGGTACGAG.

This clone has ten or more counts. The read terminates 3 residues ahead of where the CDR3 ends, so the germline J gene completes it. The V and J genes are TRBV20-1 and TRBJ2-1, with 10 bases fitting TRBD2. The CDR3 has 15 residues. Germline values: CDR1 DFQATT, CDR2 SNEGSKA (reference sequence). The V segment lost 5 bases and the J segment 4 bases; nucleotides outside the gene matches: 8. The CDR3 sequence: CSAPRTSGVYNEQFF. The CDR3 DNA, read in part, is TGCAGTGCTCCCCGGACTAGCGGAGTATACAATGAG.

This clone has ten or more counts. Coverage ceases 3 residues before the CDR3 finishes, and the germline J gene fills in the end. This chain connects TRBV28 to TRBJ1-1; D gene unclear. CDR3 length: 12 residues. Germline CDR1 is MDHEN and CDR2 is SYDVKM. CDR3 DNA, as far as it was read: TGTGCCAGCAGCGAAGCCACGTACGAA. Translating it yields CASSEATYE. The CDR3 reads in full as CASSEATYEAFF.

This clone has at least ten counts. The read falls 3 residues short of the CDR3 end, and the missing part is taken from the germline J gene. The chain carries TRBV18 and TRBJ2-1, with 8 bases lining up with TRBD1. This CDR3 has 16 residues. Germline loops: CDR1 KGHSH, CDR2 LQKENI. Trimming cost V 2 bases and J 9 bases; bases outside gene matches: 12. CDR3 bases read: TGTGCCAGCTCACCAGTTATCGGCCAGGGGGCAGGTGAG. Its translation: CASSPVIGQGAGE. The full CDR3 protein is CASSPVIGQGAGEQFF.

This clone was detected many times. Compared with germline, one end of the junction differs, possibly owing to a read error. The CDR3 end lies 3 residues beyond the end of the read and is filled in from the germline J gene. The V call is TRBV4-2, the J call TRBJ2-1; D ambiguous. CDR1 is LGHNA and CDR2 is YNFKEQ in the germline V gene. This CDR3 region has 17 residues. The CDR3 bases that were read are TGCGCCAGCAGCCAAGATCGCGGTGGGTACTCCTACAATGAG. The encoded protein is CASSQDRGGYSYNE. The complete CDR3 protein is CASSQDRGGYSYNEQFF.

This clone was observed a handful of times. Germline is not matched at one junction end, which may reflect a read error. The missing CDR3 end, 3 residues past where the read stops, is filled in from the germline J gene. J is TRBJ1-5 and V is TRBV2, with 10 positions matching TRBD1. CDR1 is SNHLY and CDR2 is FYNNEI in the germline V gene. The CDR3 length is 14 residues. The part of the CDR3 DNA that was read is TGTGCCACCACCCGGGACAGGGGCAACCAGCCC. Its protein is CATTRDRGNQP. The full CDR3 sequence reads CATTRDRGNQPQHF.

This clone was detected ten times or more. The read stops 3 residues short of the end of the CDR3; the missing end is completed from the germline J gene. The chain couples TRBV30 to TRBJ1-3; D possibly corresponds to TRBD1 (6 bases). V gave up 3 bases and J gave up 0 bases, with 15 bases separating them. Per the germline V gene, CDR1 is GTSNPN and CDR2 is SVGIG (reference sequence). The CDR3 runs 16 residues. The DNA read from the CDR3 is TGTGCCTGGAGCGGGGGGCAGGCCTTCTCTGGAAACACC. Its protein product is CAWSGGQAFSGNT. The entire CDR3 sequence reads CAWSGGQAFSGNTIYF. Filled out from reference TRBV30 and TRBJ1-3, the complete variable domain reads SQTIHQWPATLVQPVGSPLSLECTVEGTSNPNLYWYRQAAGRGLQLLFYSVGIGQISSEVPQNLSASRPQDRQFILSSKKLLLSDSGFYLCAWSGGQAFSGNTIYFGEGSWLTVV.

This clone was observed at least ten times. The DNA ends 3 residues before the CDR3 does, and the rest of the CDR3 is filled in from the germline J gene. This rearrangement joins TRBV7-8 to TRBJ1-2; no clear D. Trimming left V 0 bases short and J 0 bases short, with 14 bases between. CDR3 length: 17 amino acids. Germline CDR1 is SGHVS and CDR2 is FQNEAQ. Partial CDR3 DNA: TGTGCCAGCAGCTTAGCGGCAGGCGACATTTCTAACTATGGC. Translated, it gives CASSLAAGDISNYG. In full, the CDR3 reads CASSLAAGDISNYGYTF.

This clone appeared many times. The observed sequence ends 3 residues before the CDR3 terminus, with the missing tail filled in from the germline J gene. This chain joins TRBV11-2 and TRBJ1-6; 8 positions match TRBD1. The germline gives CDR1 SGHAT, CDR2 FQNNGV. J lost 7 bases, V lost 1 base, and 3 bases had no gene match. The CDR3 sequence is 15 residues long. The part of the CDR3 DNA that was read is TGTGCCAGCAGCTTAGTTAGACAGGGGAATTCACCC. Protein product: CASSLVRQGNSP. The whole CDR3 sequence reads CASSLVRQGNSPLHF.

Many counts were recorded for this clone. The read ends 3 residues before the CDR3 terminus; that terminus is restored from the germline J gene. The chain employs TRBV7-2 and TRBJ1-6; 7 bases match TRBD1. After removal of 0 bases from V and 6 bases from J, the junction contained 8 bases not matched to a gene. The CDR3 totals 17 residues. Germline values: CDR1 SGHTA, CDR2 FQGNSA. The DNA read from the CDR3 is TGTGCCAGCAGCTTAGCGGGCTCAGGGGGGTTTAATTCACCC. It codes for CASSLAGSGGFNSP. The full CDR3 is CASSLAGSGGFNSPLHF.

This clone is medium-sized (0.01 to 0.1%) in the sample. The CDR3 loop is CASSGYSAGTDTQYF. The sequenced CDR3 bases are TGTGCCAGCAGCGGTTATTCTGCGGGGACAGATACG. The chain recombines TRBV5-6 with TRBJ2-3; TRBD2 is a possible D gene (6 bases). Read data end 3 residues before the CDR3 end; the end is taken from the germline J gene. There are 15 residues in the CDR3. Germline CDR1 reads SGHDT; CDR2 reads YYEEEE. Trimming shortened V by 4 bases and J by 3 bases, and 15 bases separated the two germline ends.

This clone is medium-sized. Read sequence stops 3 residues before the CDR3 end, and the germline J gene provides the missing end. This chain links TRBV6-2 or TRBV6-3 with TRBJ1-2; weak D call: TRBD1 (5 bases). Germline assignment: CDR1 MNHEY and CDR2 SVGEGT. The CDR3 is 15 amino acids. The V and J ends lost 0 bases and 4 bases respectively, with 12 bases between them. CDR3 bases read: TGTGCCAGCAGTTACTCGATCCAGGGCCTCTATGGC. Translating it yields CASSYSIQGLYG. The whole CDR3 protein reads CASSYSIQGLYGYTF.

This clone appeared many times. The read gets to within 3 residues of the CDR3 end, and the germline J gene fills in the rest. V is TRBV7-2 and J is TRBJ2-3; weak D call: TRBD1 (5 bases). Germline CDR1 reads SGHTA; CDR2 reads FQGNSA. V was cut by 5 bases and J by 0 bases, with 12 bases left in between. The CDR3 consists of 15 residues. The part of the CDR3 DNA that was read is TGTGCCAGCAGCAGAGACAGTATAAGCACAGATACG. This sequence encodes CASSRDSISTDT. The entire CDR3 sequence reads CASSRDSISTDTQYF.

This clone was seen many times. From the germline J gene comes the end of the CDR3, since the read stops 3 residues before it. The V gene is TRBV6-2 or TRBV6-3, the J gene TRBJ1-2; the D gene is possibly TRBD1 (6 bases). V dropped 7 bases and J dropped 5 bases, with 14 bases sitting between them. CDR1 MNHEY and CDR2 SVGEGT come from the germline V gene. CDR3 length: 13 residues. The chain's CDR3 is CASTTTGLYGYTF. CDR3 DNA (partial): TGTGCCAGCACCACTACAGGGTTATATGGC.

This clone was counted at least ten times. The CDR3 here is CASSSRVGQPQHF. Incomplete CDR3 DNA: TGTGCCAGCAGCAGCAGGGTAGGTCAGCCC. The rearrangement joins TRBV2 to TRBJ1-5, with D perhaps matching TRBD1 (5 bases). Sequencing ends 3 residues short of the CDR3 end; the germline J gene provides the rest. The CDR3 extends over 13 amino acids. With 6 bases removed from V and 6 bases from J, the gap between germline ends came to 12 bases. Germline V gene lookup returns CDR1 SNHLY and CDR2 FYNNEI.

This clone was counted at least ten times. The CDR3 end lies 3 residues beyond the end of the read and is filled in from the germline J gene. This chain links TRBV6-2 or TRBV6-3 with TRBJ2-5, with TRBD1 identical over 9 bases. J lost 5 bases, V lost 5 bases, and 9 bases had no gene match. There are 15 residues in the CDR3. CDR1 is MNHEY, CDR2 SVGEGT, per germline. The CDR3 reads CASSPPYRGRETQYF. CDR3 bases read: TGTGCCAGCAGTCCACCGTACAGGGGGCGGGAGACC.

There are many counts of this clone. The CDR3 end lies 3 residues beyond the end of the read and is filled in from the germline J gene. The chain couples TRBV6-2 or TRBV6-3 to TRBJ2-6; weak D call: TRBD2 (6 bases). Germline CDR1 is MNHEY and CDR2 is SVGEGT. The CDR3 length is 15 residues. V was pared by 7 bases and J by 0 bases, with 10 bases between. CDR3 bases read: TGTGCCAGCATTACCGGGGGCTCTGGGGCCAACGTC. It encodes CASITGGSGANV. The entire CDR3 protein is CASITGGSGANVLTF.

This clone has a count of ten or more. The read ends 3 residues early relative to the CDR3; the germline J gene fills the gap. The chain uses TRBV7-7 and TRBJ2-3, with TRBD1 matching 8 bases. Trimming at V came to 6 bases and at J to 2 bases, leaving 10 bases not matched to a gene. Germline V gives CDR1 SSHAT, CDR2 FNYEAQ (reference sequence). CDR3 length equals 16 residues. The CDR3 protein is CASSPTTGAITDTQYF. The part of the CDR3 DNA that was read is TGTGCCAGCAGTCCTACGACAGGGGCCATCACAGATACG.

This clone has a count of ten or more. The sequence runs out 3 residues before the end of the CDR3; the remainder is reconstructed from the germline J gene. This chain joins TRBV7-2 and TRBJ2-2; D is unresolved. Germline V gene data show CDR1 as SGHTA and CDR2 as FQGNSA. The CDR3 length is 14 residues. V was pared by 5 bases and J by 1 base, with 8 bases between. CDR3 DNA (partial): TGTGCCAGCAGCCACGACTTGAACACCGGGGAG. It specifies CASSHDLNTGE. The complete CDR3 reads CASSHDLNTGELFF.

This clone was detected many times. The read stops 3 residues short of the end of the CDR3; the missing end is completed from the germline J gene. The V gene is TRBV5-5, the J gene TRBJ1-2, with D possibly matching TRBD1 (6 bases). With 2 bases removed from V and 2 bases from J, the gap between germline ends came to 10 bases. CDR3 length: 14 residues. In germline, CDR1 is SGHKS, CDR2 YYEKEE (reference sequence). The CDR3 is CASSFQGSNYGYTF. The CDR3 bases that were read are TGTGCCAGCAGCTTCCAGGGGTCCAACTATGGC. Supplemented by reference TRBV5-5 and TRBJ1-2, the full variable domain reads DAGVTQSPTHLIKTRGQQVTLRCSPISGHKSVSWYQQVLGQGPQFIFQYYEKEERGRGNFPDRFSARQFPNYSSELNVNALLLGDSALYLCASSFQGSNYGYTFGSGTRLTVV.

This clone was detected many times. The CDR3 end lies 3 residues beyond the end of the read and is filled in from the germline J gene. The chain recombines TRBV5-1 with TRBJ2-1, with a tentative D call TRBD2 (5 bases). Germline V gene lookup returns CDR1 SGHRS and CDR2 YFSETQ. This CDR3 has 14 amino acids. The V end was cut by 4 bases, the J end by 6 bases, with 14 bases between. CDR3 in amino acids: CASSPVTGSNEQFF. The DNA read from the CDR3 is TGCGCCAGCAGCCCAGTGACGGGGAGCAATGAG.

This clone was seen at least ten times. With the read ending 3 residues before the CDR3 end, the germline J gene is used to fill in that end. The V call is TRBV7-9, the J call TRBJ1-3, with D maybe TRBD1 (6 bases). CDR3 size: 13 residues. With 5 bases removed from V and 4 bases from J, the gap between germline ends came to 9 bases. Germline CDR1 SEHNR, CDR2 FQNEAQ (reference sequence). The CDR3 DNA, read in part, is TGTGCCAGCAGCCCAGGACAGGGAAACACC. Protein: CASSPGQGNT. The entire CDR3 reads CASSPGQGNTIYF.